This section outlines one T cell receptor (beta chain) sequence together with its context. Antigen specificity is unknown. Quantitative 5'-RACE with molecular barcodes was used to make the TCR beta libraries. TCRdb called the 5' RACE reads again in MiXCR, with one record for every CDR3 protein. The table records some 200,000 distinct CDR3 sequences, over 10% of them present only once. These data originate in a study of CD8 T cells in ankylosing spondylitis. Study-wide results and limits: Both synovial fluid and blood in reactive arthritis had previously been reported to carry some motif variants. Within ankylosing spondylitis blood, a TCR beta motif made up of roughly eight highly homologous variants appeared to be characteristic.

The V gene lost 5 bases and the J gene lost 2 bases, with 12 bases spanning the gap. Per germline, CDR1 MNHEY and CDR2 SMNVEV (reference sequence). The CDR3 contains 14 residues. The gene calls are TRBV27 and TRBJ2-5; D uncertain. The clonotype was recovered from a male donor with ankylosing spondylitis or in good health (not recorded which). The sequencing sample was made of blood, either unsorted or a sorted T cell fraction (not recorded which). The chain's CDR3 is CASSLGSLQETQYF. Here the CDR3 DNA reads TGTGCCAGCAGTCTCGGGTCTTTACAAGAGACCCAGTACTTC.